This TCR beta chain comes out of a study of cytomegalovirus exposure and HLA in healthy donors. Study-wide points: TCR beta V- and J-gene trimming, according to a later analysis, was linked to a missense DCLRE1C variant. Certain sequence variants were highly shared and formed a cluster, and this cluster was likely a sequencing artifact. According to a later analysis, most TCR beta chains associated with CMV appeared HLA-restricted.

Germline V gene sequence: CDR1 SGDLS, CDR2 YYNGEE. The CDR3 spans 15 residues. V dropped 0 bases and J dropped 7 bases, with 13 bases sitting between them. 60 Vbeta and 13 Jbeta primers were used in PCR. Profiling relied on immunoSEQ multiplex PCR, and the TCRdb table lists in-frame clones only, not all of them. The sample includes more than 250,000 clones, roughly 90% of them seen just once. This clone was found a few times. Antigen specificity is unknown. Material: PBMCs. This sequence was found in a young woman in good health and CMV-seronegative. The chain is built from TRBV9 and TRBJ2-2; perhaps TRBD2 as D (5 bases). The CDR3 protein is CASSVGGLANGELFF. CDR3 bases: TGTGCCAGCAGCGTAGGGGGTTTAGCGAACGGGGAGCTGTTTTTT.